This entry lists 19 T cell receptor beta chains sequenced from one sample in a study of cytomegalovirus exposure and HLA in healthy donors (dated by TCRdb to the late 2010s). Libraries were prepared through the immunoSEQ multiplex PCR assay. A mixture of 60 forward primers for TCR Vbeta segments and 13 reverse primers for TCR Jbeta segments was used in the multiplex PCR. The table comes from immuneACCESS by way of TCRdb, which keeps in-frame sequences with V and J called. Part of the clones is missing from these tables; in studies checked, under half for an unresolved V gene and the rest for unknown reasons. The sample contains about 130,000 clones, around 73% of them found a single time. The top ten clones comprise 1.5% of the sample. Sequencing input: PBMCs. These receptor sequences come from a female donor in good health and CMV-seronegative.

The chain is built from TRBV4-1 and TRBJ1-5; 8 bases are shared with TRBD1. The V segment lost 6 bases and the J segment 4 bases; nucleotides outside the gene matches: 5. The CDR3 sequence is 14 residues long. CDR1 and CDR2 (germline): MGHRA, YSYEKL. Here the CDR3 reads CASSTGQGNQPQHF. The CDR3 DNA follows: TGCGCCAGCAGTACAGGACAGGGAAATCAGCCCCAGCATTTT.

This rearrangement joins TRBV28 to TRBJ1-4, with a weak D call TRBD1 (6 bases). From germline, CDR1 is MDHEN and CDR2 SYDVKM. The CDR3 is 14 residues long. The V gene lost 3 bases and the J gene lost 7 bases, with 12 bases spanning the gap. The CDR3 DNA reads TGTGCCAGCAGTTTCCGGGGGGGGGCTGAAAAACTGTTTTTT. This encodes CASSFRGGAEKLFF.

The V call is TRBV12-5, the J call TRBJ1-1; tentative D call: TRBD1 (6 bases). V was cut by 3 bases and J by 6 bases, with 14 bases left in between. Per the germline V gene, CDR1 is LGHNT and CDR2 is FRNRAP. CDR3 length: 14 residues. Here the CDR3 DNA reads TGTGCTAGTGGTTTTTCAGGGGATGTCGCTGAAGCTTTCTTT. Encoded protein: CASGFSGDVAEAFF.

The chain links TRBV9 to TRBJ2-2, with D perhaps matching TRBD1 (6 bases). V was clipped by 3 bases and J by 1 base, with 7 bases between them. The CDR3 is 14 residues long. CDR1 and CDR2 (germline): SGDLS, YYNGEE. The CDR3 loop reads CASSETGNTGELFF. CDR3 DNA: TGTGCCAGCAGCGAGACAGGGAACACCGGGGAGCTGTTTTTT.

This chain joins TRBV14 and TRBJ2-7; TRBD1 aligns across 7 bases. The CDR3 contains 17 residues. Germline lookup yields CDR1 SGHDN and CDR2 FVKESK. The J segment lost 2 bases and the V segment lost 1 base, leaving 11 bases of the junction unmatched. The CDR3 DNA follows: TGTGCCAGCAGCCAAGTACATGGCCGGGACAGACCCTACGAGCAGTACTTC. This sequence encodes CASSQVHGRDRPYEQYF.

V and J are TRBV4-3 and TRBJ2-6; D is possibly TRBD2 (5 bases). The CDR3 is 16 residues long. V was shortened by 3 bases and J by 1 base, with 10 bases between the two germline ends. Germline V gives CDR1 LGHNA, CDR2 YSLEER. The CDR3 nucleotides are TGCGCCAGCAGCCACATACTAGGGTCTGGGGCCAACGTCCTGACTTTC. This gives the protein CASSHILGSGANVLTF.

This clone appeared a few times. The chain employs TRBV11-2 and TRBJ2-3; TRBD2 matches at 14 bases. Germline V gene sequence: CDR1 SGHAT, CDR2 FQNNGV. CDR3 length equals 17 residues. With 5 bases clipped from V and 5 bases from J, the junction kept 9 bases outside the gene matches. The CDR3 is CASSLGTSGSVVDTQYF. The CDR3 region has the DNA TGTGCCAGCAGCCTGGGGACTAGCGGGAGTGTAGTAGATACGCAGTATTTT.

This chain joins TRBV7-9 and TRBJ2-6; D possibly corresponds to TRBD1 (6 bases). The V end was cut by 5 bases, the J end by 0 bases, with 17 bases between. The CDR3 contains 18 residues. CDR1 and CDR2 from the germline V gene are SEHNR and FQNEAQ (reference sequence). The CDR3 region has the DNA TGTGCCAGCAGCCCTGGGACATTCTCTTCCTCTGGGGCCAACGTCCTGACTTTC. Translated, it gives CASSPGTFSSSGANVLTF. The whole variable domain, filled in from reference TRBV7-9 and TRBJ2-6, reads DTGVSQNPRHKITKRGQNVTFRCDPISEHNRLYWYRQTLGQGPEFLTYFQNEAQLEKSRLLSDRFSAERPKGSFSTLEIQRTEQGDSAMYLCASSPGTFSSSGANVLTFGAGSRLTVL.

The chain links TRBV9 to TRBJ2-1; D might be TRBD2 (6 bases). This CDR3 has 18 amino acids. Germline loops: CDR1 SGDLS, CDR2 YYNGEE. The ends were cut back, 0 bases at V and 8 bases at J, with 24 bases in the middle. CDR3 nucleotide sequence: TGTGCCAGCAGCGTAGCCCCCCGAGGAGCGGGCTGGGGGGATGAGCAGTTCTTC. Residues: CASSVAPRGAGWGDEQFF.

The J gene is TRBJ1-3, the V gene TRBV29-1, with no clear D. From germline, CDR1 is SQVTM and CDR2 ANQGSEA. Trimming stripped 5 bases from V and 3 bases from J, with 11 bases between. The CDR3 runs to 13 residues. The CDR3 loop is CSVSYLGGNTIYF. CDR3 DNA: TGCAGCGTTTCATACCTCGGTGGAAACACCATATATTTT.

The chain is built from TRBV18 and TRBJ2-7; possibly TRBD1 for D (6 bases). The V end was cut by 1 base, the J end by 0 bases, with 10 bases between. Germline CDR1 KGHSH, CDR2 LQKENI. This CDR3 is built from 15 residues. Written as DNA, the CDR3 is TGTGCCAGCTCACCACAAGTGACAGGCTCCTACGAGCAGTACTTC. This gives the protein CASSPQVTGSYEQYF.

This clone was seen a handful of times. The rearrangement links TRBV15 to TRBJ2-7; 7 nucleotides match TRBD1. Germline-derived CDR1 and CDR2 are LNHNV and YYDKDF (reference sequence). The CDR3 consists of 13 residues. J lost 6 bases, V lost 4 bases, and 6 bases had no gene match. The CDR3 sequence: CATSIQTGTEQYF. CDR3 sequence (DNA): TGTGCCACCAGCATACAGACAGGGACCGAGCAGTACTTC.

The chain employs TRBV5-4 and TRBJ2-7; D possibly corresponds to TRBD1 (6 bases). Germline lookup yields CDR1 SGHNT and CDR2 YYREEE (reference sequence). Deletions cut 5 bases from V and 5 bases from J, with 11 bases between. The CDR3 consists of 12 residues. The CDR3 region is CASSQTGNEQYF. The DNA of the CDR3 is TGTGCCAGCAGTCAAACAGGGAACGAGCAGTACTTC.

DNA for the CDR3: TGTGCCAGCAGCTCGGCTTCGGGCTCGACAGGCTCCTACGAGCAGTACTTC. Translating gives CASSSASGSTGSYEQYF. V is TRBV7-9 and J is TRBJ2-7, with D maybe TRBD1 (6 bases). Trimming stripped 4 bases from V and 0 bases from J, with 19 bases between. Germline assignment: CDR1 SEHNR and CDR2 FQNEAQ (reference sequence). There are 17 residues in the CDR3.

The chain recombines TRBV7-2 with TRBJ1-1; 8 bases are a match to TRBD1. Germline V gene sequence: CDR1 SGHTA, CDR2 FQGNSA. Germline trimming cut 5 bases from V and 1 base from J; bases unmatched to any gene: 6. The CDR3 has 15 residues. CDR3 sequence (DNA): TGTGCCAGCAGCCCGCGGACAGGGCAGAACACTGAAGCTTTCTTT. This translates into CASSPRTGQNTEAFF.

For the CDR3, the DNA is TGTGCCAGCAGCTTAAACTCGGACAGCGGAGATACGCAGTATTTT. This sequence encodes CASSLNSDSGDTQYF. This rearrangement joins TRBV7-9 to TRBJ2-3; tentative D call: TRBD1 (6 bases). Germline assignment: CDR1 SEHNR and CDR2 FQNEAQ (reference sequence). The CDR3 length is 15 residues. Trimming stripped 2 bases from V and 5 bases from J, with 14 bases between.

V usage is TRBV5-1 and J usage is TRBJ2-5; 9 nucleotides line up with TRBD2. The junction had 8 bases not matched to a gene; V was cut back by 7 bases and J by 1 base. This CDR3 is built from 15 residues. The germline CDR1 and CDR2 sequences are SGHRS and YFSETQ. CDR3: CASGYLAGPQETQYF. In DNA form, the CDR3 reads TGCGCCAGCGGCTATCTAGCGGGGCCCCAAGAGACCCAGTACTTC.

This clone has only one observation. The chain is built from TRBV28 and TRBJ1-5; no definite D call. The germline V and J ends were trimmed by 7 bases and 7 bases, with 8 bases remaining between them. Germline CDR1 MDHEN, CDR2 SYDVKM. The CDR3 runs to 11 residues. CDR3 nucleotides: TGTGCCAGCATGGAGAGCCAGCCCCAGCATTTT. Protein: CASMESQPQHF.

CDR3 nucleotide sequence: TGTGCCAGCAGTCCTAGCGGGGTCGCCTACGAGCAGTACTTC. Translating gives CASSPSGVAYEQYF. The V gene is TRBV28, the J gene TRBJ2-7; 9 bases agree with TRBD2. The germline V gene has CDR1 MDHEN and CDR2 SYDVKM. The CDR3 runs 14 residues. V lost 5 bases, J lost 2 bases, and 4 bases stayed unmatched.